Sequencing of this T cell receptor (beta chain) was carried out in a study of immune evolution from preneoplasia to lung adenocarcinoma. Study-wide findings and caveats: Clonality was highest in normal lung, lower in later-stage lesions apparently. Compared with EGFR-mutant or double wild-type lesions, KRAS-mutant nodules were more clonal. Normal lung had the highest top T cell clone frequencies.

With 5 bases removed from V and 5 bases from J, the gap between germline ends came to 16 bases. The V gene's germline CDR1 is PRHDT and CDR2 FYEKMQ (reference sequence). This CDR3 comprises 14 residues. Clones were sequenced by immunoSEQ multiplex PCR, and TCRdb holds only the in-frame ones, with some missing. Altogether 15,000 or so clones are present, 86% being singletons, with the ten largest covering around 2.6%. In the case of this clone: Its antigen is not identified.

Patient tissue came from resections in Japan or China, 2014–2017. This TCR came from a person aged 65 to 79 with invasive lung adenocarcinoma. Sequences were obtained from FFPE invasive lung adenocarcinoma tissue. The J gene is TRBJ2-7, the V gene TRBV13, with D perhaps matching TRBD2 (7 bases). This CDR3 reads CASSPRGAIHEQYF. Here the CDR3 DNA reads TGTGCCAGCAGCCCCCGGGGGGCGATCCACGAGCAGTACTTC.